This TCR beta chain was recovered during a study of blood T cells in healthy people across ages. Using a J-beta primer mix together with a sample-barcoded 5' primer, a second PCR was run for roughly 6 to 12 cycles. In TCRdb, the 5' RACE reads were re-called with MiXCR into one record per CDR3 protein. Here the sample spans 720,000 or so distinct CDR3 sequences, roughly 41% being singletons. This receptor was obtained from an elderly man in good health. Sequencing was performed on blood.

In DNA form, the CDR3 reads TGCAGTGCTAGAGCGGGAGGGCCTGACAATGAGCAGTTCTTC. Its protein is CSARAGGPDNEQFF. The J gene is TRBJ2-1, the V gene TRBV20-1; 8 bases agree with TRBD2. Germline CDR1 reads DFQATT; CDR2 reads SNEGSKA (reference sequence). V gave up 1 base and J gave up 5 bases; unmatched junction bases: 4. The CDR3 runs to 14 residues.